The clone carrying this T cell receptor (beta chain) was observed a single time. Sequencing was performed with immunoSEQ multiplex PCR; in TCRdb, only in-frame clones are kept and a portion is missing. The table shows roughly 150,000 clones, with approximately 89% occurring only once. The data derive from a study of blood T cell repertoires in COVID-19. Study summary: The United States, Italy and Spain were the sources of the acute and convalescent COVID-19 samples.

There are 17 residues in the CDR3. Germline CDR1 reads LGHNA; CDR2 reads YSLEER. V was shortened by 0 bases and J by 0 bases, with 12 bases between the two germline ends. Material: peripheral blood. The genes are TRBV4-3 and TRBJ1-3; D is perhaps TRBD1 (5 bases). This TCR was sampled from a human donor in a cohort sampled during active COVID-19. The CDR3 DNA is TGCGCCAGCAGCCAAGATTCAGGGCTCCCCTCTGGAAACACCATATATTTT. Its protein product is CASSQDSGLPSGNTIYF.